The 23 T cell receptor beta chains listed next were all sequenced from one sample in a study of radiotherapy plus CTLA-4 blockade in lung cancer (dated by TCRdb to the late 2010s). The library was prepared using the immunoSEQ multiplex PCR assay. Drawn from immuneACCESS, this table holds only the in-frame rearrangements with V and J called that TCRdb kept. Clones are partly lost; checked studies trace under half to an unresolved V gene and leave the rest unexplained. The sample table shows around 110,000 clones, and 70% to 90% are seen once. The ten largest clones capture 6.9% of the sample. Sequenced material: peripheral blood, taken from a patient treated with radiotherapy plus ipilimumab. These receptors originate from a human donor with non-small cell lung cancer that progressed on radiotherapy plus ipilimumab.

The J gene is TRBJ1-2, the V gene TRBV5-1; D gene ambiguous. Trimming shortened V by 3 bases and J by 8 bases, and 14 bases separated the two germline ends. The germline V gene encodes CDR1 SGHRS and CDR2 YFSETQ. The length of the CDR3 is 13 residues. In nucleotides, the CDR3 is TGCGCCAGCAGCTCCCCCGTAGGTTCCGGCTACACCTTC. This encodes CASSSPVGSGYTF. The variable domain in full, with the rest retrieved from reference TRBV5-1 and TRBJ1-2, is KAGVTQTPRYLIKTRGQQVTLSCSPISGHRSVSWYQQTPGQGLQFLFEYFSETQRNKGNFPGRFSGRQFSNSRSEMNVSTLELGDSALYLCASSSPVGSGYTFGSGTRLTVV.

V gene TRBV18 combines with J gene TRBJ1-2; no definite D call. The CDR3 contains 15 residues. Per germline, CDR1 KGHSH and CDR2 LQKENI. V lost 3 bases to trimming and J lost 3 bases, with 14 bases between them. The CDR3 sequence: CASSPISTDYYGYTF. CDR3 nucleotides: TGTGCCAGCTCACCGATCTCAACCGATTACTATGGCTACACCTTC.

This sequence joins TRBV10-1 and TRBJ2-2; D not resolved. Germline V CDR1 and CDR2: WNHNN, SYGVQD (reference sequence). The CDR3 contains 14 residues. The V gene lost 4 bases and the J gene lost 0 bases, with 6 bases spanning the gap. In DNA form, the CDR3 reads TGCGCCAGCAGTGTGTTCGCGAACACCGGGGAGCTGTTTTTT. It yields the protein CASSVFANTGELFF.

This clone came up a few times. This chain joins TRBV14 and TRBJ2-7; D is unclear. V dropped 1 base and J dropped 6 bases, with 16 bases sitting between them. The length of the CDR3 is 15 residues. Germline assignment: CDR1 SGHDN and CDR2 FVKESK. In DNA form, the CDR3 reads TGTGCCAGCAGCCAAGTGACGGGCCCTTTGTCCGAGCAGTACTTC. Translation: CASSQVTGPLSEQYF.

The V and J genes are TRBV19 and TRBJ2-3; the D call may be TRBD1 or TRBD2 (5 bases each). There are 16 residues in the CDR3. Germline-derived CDR1 and CDR2 are LNHDA and SQIVND (reference sequence). Deletions cut 6 bases from V and 0 bases from J, with 16 bases between. For the CDR3, the DNA is TGTGCCAGTAGCTATACTGGGGGTTTTAGCACAGATACGCAGTATTTT. It encodes CASSYTGGFSTDTQYF.

The genes are TRBV23-1 and TRBJ1-4; 10 nucleotides match TRBD1. Being an ORF, TRBV23-1 has a function that is uncertain. CDR3 length equals 16 residues. The V gene end was trimmed by 1 base and the J gene end by 7 bases; junction bases not matched to a gene: 6. The chain's CDR3 is CASSQYDRGRFEKLFF. CDR3 DNA: TGCGCCAGCAGTCAATACGACAGGGGGCGCTTTGAAAAACTGTTTTTT.

The chain combines TRBV5-1 with TRBJ2-1, with D perhaps TRBD2 (6 bases). The germline gives CDR1 SGHRS, CDR2 YFSETQ. The CDR3 is 16 amino acids. V lost 4 bases, J lost 7 bases, and 21 bases lay in between. CDR3 bases: TGCGCCAGCAGCCCCTCGCATAAGGCTAGCGTAAATGAGCAGTTCTTC. This gives the protein CASSPSHKASVNEQFF.

The genes are TRBV6-6 and TRBJ1-2; D is undetermined. The germline gives CDR1 MNHNY, CDR2 SVGAGI (reference sequence). Trimming removed 5 bases from V and 7 bases from J, with 11 bases in between. The CDR3 sequence is 12 residues long. The CDR3 DNA follows: TGTGCCAGCAGTCTAACAGTAACTGGCTACACCTTC. This sequence encodes CASSLTVTGYTF.

V is TRBV10-3 and J is TRBJ1-3; D is undetermined. This CDR3 spans 14 amino acids. V lost 10 bases and J lost 3, with 16 bases in between. Germline V CDR1 and CDR2: ENHRY, SYGVKD. The CDR3 DNA follows: TGTGCCACCCACGGAGAGGGTAGTGGAAACACCATATATTTT. Translation: CATHGEGSGNTIYF.

V is TRBV29-1 and J is TRBJ1-4; tentatively, D is TRBD1 (5 bases). This CDR3 spans 13 amino acids. Germline V gene data show CDR1 as SQVTM and CDR2 as ANQGSEA. Trimming removed 3 bases from V and 7 bases from J, with 12 bases in between. Here the CDR3 DNA reads TGCAGCGTTGAGGGGCAGACGAGTGAAAAACTGTTTTTT. Translated, it gives CSVEGQTSEKLFF.

The chain recombines TRBV4-1 with TRBJ2-2; 7 nucleotides align to TRBD2. CDR1 and CDR2 from the germline V gene are MGHRA and YSYEKL. This CDR3 is built from 18 residues. Trimming took 3 bases from V and 5 from J; bases not matched to a gene: 15. CDR3: CASSHHPILASGTGELFF. The CDR3 nucleotides read TGCGCCAGCAGCCACCACCCGATACTAGCGTCGGGGACCGGGGAGCTGTTTTTT.

In DNA form, the CDR3 reads TGTGCCAGCAGCCCAAGGGGACTAGCGGCCACCTACGAGCAGTACTTC. The encoded protein is CASSPRGLAATYEQYF. This chain links TRBV11-2 with TRBJ2-7, with TRBD2 matching over 11 bases. The CDR3 loop spans 16 amino acids. Germline assignment: CDR1 SGHAT and CDR2 FQNNGV. V lost 5 bases to trimming and J lost 2 bases; unmatched junction nucleotides: 8.

The chain joins TRBV5-1 to TRBJ1-1, with D possibly matching TRBD1 (5 bases). Germline CDR1 is SGHRS and CDR2 is YFSETQ. Trimming stripped 4 bases from V and 1 base from J, with 17 bases between. This CDR3 is built from 16 residues. CDR3: CASSQSPVGPNTEAFF. CDR3 nucleotides: TGCGCCAGCAGCCAGTCCCCCGTGGGACCGAACACTGAAGCTTTCTTT.

The V and J genes are TRBV6-6 and TRBJ1-1; the match to TRBD1 covers 7 bases. Germline assignment: CDR1 MNHNY and CDR2 SVGAGI (reference sequence). CDR3 length: 14 amino acids. V lost 6 bases, J lost 3 bases, and 7 bases stayed unmatched. CDR3 sequence reads: CASSPVQGYTEAFF. CDR3 DNA sequence: TGTGCCAGCAGCCCCGTACAGGGGTACACTGAAGCTTTCTTT.

The CDR3 DNA follows: TGTGCCAGCAGAGCACGACAGGGGGAGAACACTGAAGCTTTCTTT. The encoded protein is CASRARQGENTEAFF. V gene TRBV2 combines with J gene TRBJ1-1; 9 positions agree with TRBD1. Unmatched junction bases numbered 6, after V lost 6 bases and J lost 1 base. Germline CDR1 and CDR2: SNHLY and FYNNEI. CDR3 size: 15 residues.

V and J are TRBV5-8 and TRBJ1-4; maybe TRBD1 (6 bases). Germline CDR1 SGHTS, CDR2 YDEGEE. The CDR3 contains 18 residues. Trimming shortened V by 1 base and J by 6 bases, and 22 bases separated the two germline ends. The DNA of the CDR3 is TGTGCCAGCAGCTTGAAGGCAGGGGACTTGAGTGTTTATGAAAAACTGTTTTTT. This translates into CASSLKAGDLSVYEKLFF.

The chain carries TRBV5-1 and TRBJ1-2, with 11 nucleotides matching TRBD1. With V trimmed by 2 bases and J by 4 bases, 1 base remained unmatched. The germline V gene has CDR1 SGHRS and CDR2 YFSETQ. The CDR3 has 14 amino acids. The CDR3 sequence is CASSFGQGAYGYTF. The CDR3 bases are TGCGCCAGCAGCTTTGGACAGGGGGCCTATGGCTACACCTTC.

The chain recombines TRBV9 with TRBJ2-2; possible D gene TRBD2, 5 bases. The germline V gene has CDR1 SGDLS and CDR2 YYNGEE. This CDR3 has 14 residues. Trimming removed 0 bases from V and 7 bases from J, with 10 bases in between. DNA of the CDR3: TGTGCCAGCAGCGTAGGAGGGATGGGCGGGGAGCTGTTTTTT. Encoded protein: CASSVGGMGGELFF.

The chain recombines TRBV4-2 with TRBJ1-2; D may be TRBD1 (5 bases). CDR3 length: 15 residues. From germline, CDR1 is LGHNA and CDR2 YNFKEQ. Trimming took 3 bases from V and 2 from J, leaving 13 bases between them. The CDR3 spells CASSHRGDGNYGYTF. The CDR3 DNA reads as TGTGCCAGCAGCCACCGCGGGGACGGGAACTATGGCTACACCTTC.

On this clone: One end of the junction is discordant with germline, which a read error may explain. The chain uses TRBV30 and TRBJ2-5, with D uncertain. This CDR3 is built from 11 residues. Germline CDR1 is GTSNPN and CDR2 is SVGIG (reference sequence). The CDR3 sequence: CAWSVQGTQYF. The CDR3 DNA reads TGTGCCTGGAGTGTACAAGGGACCCAGTACTTC.

The chain couples TRBV9 to TRBJ2-7, with 7 positions matching TRBD2. This CDR3 region has 17 residues. Germline CDR1 and CDR2: SGDLS and YYNGEE. The ends lost 4 bases at V and 4 bases at J; junction bases unmatched: 17. The CDR3 loop reads CASSHTPSGEDIYEQYF. In nucleotides, the CDR3 is TGTGCCAGCAGCCATACCCCTAGCGGCGAGGACATATACGAGCAGTACTTC. Full variable domain (outside the CDR3, taken from reference TRBV9 and TRBJ2-7): DSGVTQTPKHLITATGQRVTLRCSPRSGDLSVYWYQQSLDQGLQFLIQYYNGEERAKGNILERFSAQQFPDLHSELNLSSLELGDSALYFCASSHTPSGEDIYEQYFGPGTRLTVT.

V usage is TRBV7-3 and J usage is TRBJ2-5; D gene ambiguous. Germline V gives CDR1 SGHTA, CDR2 FQGTGA. The CDR3 runs to 15 residues. V lost 2 bases to trimming and J lost 1 base, with 11 bases between them. The CDR3 loop is CASSLGWAAQETQYF. The DNA of the CDR3 is TGTGCCAGCAGCTTAGGATGGGCGGCCCAAGAGACCCAGTACTTC.

The V and J genes are TRBV9 and TRBJ1-1, with TRBD1 matching 8 bases. CDR1 is SGDLS and CDR2 is YYNGEE in the germline V gene. V was clipped by 3 bases and J by 7 bases; unmatched bases: 5. This CDR3 contains 13 residues. In DNA, the CDR3 is TGTGCCAGCAGCGCACAGGGGGACCGTGAAGCTTTCTTT. This codes for CASSAQGDREAFF.